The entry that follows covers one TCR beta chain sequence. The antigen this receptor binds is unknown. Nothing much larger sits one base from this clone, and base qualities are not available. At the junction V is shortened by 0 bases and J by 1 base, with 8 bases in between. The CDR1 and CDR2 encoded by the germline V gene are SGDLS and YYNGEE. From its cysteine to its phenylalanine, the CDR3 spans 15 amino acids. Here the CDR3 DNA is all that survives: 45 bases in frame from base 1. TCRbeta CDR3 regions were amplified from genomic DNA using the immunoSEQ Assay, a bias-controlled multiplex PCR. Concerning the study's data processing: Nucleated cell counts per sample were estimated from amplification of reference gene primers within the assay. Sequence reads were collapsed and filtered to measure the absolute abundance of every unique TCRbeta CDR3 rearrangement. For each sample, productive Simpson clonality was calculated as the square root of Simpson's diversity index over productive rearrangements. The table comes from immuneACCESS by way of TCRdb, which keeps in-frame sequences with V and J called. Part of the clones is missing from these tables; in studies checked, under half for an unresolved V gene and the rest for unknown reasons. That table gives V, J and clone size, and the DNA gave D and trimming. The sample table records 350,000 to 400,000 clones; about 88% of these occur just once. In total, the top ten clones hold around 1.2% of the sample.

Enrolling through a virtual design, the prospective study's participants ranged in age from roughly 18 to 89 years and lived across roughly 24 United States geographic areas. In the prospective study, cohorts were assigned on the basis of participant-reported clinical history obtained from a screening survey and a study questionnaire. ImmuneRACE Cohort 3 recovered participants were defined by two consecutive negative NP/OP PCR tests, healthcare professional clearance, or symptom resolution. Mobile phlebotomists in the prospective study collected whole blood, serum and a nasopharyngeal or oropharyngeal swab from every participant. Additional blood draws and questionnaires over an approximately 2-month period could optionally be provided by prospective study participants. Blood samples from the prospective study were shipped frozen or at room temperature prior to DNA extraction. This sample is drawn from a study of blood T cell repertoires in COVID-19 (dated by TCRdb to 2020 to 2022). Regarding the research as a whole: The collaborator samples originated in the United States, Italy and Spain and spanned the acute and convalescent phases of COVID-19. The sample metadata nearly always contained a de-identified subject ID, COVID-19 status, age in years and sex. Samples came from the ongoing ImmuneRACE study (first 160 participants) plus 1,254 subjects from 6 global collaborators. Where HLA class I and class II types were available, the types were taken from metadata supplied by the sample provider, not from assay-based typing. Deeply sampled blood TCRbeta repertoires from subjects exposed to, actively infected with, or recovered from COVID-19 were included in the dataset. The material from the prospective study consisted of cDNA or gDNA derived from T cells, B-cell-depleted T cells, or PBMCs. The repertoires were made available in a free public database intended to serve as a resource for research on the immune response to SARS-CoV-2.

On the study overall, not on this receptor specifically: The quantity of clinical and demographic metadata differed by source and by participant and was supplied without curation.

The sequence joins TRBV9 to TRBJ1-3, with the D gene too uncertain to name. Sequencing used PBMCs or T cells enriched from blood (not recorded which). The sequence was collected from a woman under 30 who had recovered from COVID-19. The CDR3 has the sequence CASSVAPHSGNTIYF. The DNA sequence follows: TGTGCCAGCAGCGTAGCTCCACATTCTGGAAACACCATATATTTT.